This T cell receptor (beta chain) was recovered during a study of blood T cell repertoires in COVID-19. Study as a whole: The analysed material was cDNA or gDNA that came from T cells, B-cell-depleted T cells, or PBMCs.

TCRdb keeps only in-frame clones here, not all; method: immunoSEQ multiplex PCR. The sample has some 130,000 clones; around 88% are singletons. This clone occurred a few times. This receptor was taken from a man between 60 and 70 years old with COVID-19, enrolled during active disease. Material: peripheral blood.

CDR3 loop: CASRPDRATNEKLFF. In nucleotides, the CDR3 is TGTGCCAGCAGGCCCGACAGGGCAACTAATGAAAAACTGTTTTTT. This chain joins TRBV2 and TRBJ1-4, with 7 bases fitting TRBD1. The V gene's germline CDR1 is SNHLY and CDR2 FYNNEI. Trimming cost V 6 bases and J 0 bases; bases outside gene matches: 4. This CDR3 has 15 amino acids.